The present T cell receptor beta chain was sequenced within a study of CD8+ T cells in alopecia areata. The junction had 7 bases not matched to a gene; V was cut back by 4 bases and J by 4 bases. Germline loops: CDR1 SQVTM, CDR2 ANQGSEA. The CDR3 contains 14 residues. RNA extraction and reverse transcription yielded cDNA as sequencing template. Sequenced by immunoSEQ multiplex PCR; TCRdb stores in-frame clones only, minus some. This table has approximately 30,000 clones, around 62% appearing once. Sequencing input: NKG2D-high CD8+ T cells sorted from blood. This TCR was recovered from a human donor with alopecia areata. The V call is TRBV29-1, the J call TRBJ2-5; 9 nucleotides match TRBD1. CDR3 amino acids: CSVGTGVIGETQYF. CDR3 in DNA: TGCAGCGTTGGGACAGGGGTGATTGGAGAGACCCAGTACTTC.